This T cell receptor (beta chain) was recovered during a study of blood T cell repertoires in COVID-19 (dated by TCRdb to about 2020). Context from the whole study: Samples from collaborators originated in the United States, Italy and Spain and spanned both the acute and convalescent phases of COVID-19. The prospective study material was composed of cDNA or gDNA derived from T cells, B-cell-depleted T cells, or PBMCs. The dataset comprised deeply sampled blood TCRbeta repertoires from subjects exposed to, actively infected with, or recovered from COVID-19. A freely available public database, intended as a resource for researchers studying the immune response to SARS-CoV-2, is where the repertoires were released. Samples were obtained from the ongoing ImmuneRACE study (first 160 participants) and from about 1,300 subjects provided by 6 global collaborators. The sample metadata nearly always contained a de-identified subject ID, COVID-19 status, age in years and sex. Where HLA class I and class II types were available, the types were taken from metadata supplied by the sample provider, not from assay-based typing.

What the authors observed across the whole study: The quantity of clinical and demographic metadata differed by source and by participant and was supplied without curation.

Each collaborating institution followed its own protocols to collect whole blood in K2EDTA tubes. Collaborator samples were shipped for TCRbeta analysis as frozen whole blood, isolated PBMCs, or DNA extracted from either sample type. As concerns this clone: Its antigen is currently not known. There are no base qualities to consult, and no much larger clone falls within one base.

TCRbeta CDR3 regions were amplified from genomic DNA by means of the immunoSEQ Assay, a bias-controlled multiplex PCR. The original pipeline was this. Within the assay, amplification of reference gene primers was used to estimate how many nucleated cells each sample contained. To quantify the absolute abundance of each unique TCRbeta CDR3 rearrangement, sequence reads were collapsed and filtered. For each sample, productive Simpson clonality was calculated as the square root of Simpson's diversity index across productive rearrangements. TCRdb carries this immuneACCESS record with in-frame sequences only. Its versions omit some clonotypes, under half of them owing to an unresolved V gene in the studies checked, with the rest unexplained. The V and J calls and clone size were taken over from that table, and D and trimming were inferred from the DNA. The sample yields about 80,000 clones; approximately 80% were counted once. The top ten hold 36% of the sample.

The CDR3, from cysteine to phenylalanine, totals 17 residues. Only the CDR3 part of the read is kept: 51 bases, read in frame from the first base. Sequences LNHDA (CDR1) and SQIVND (CDR2) are obtained from the germline V gene (reference sequence). The junction shows trimming of 1 base on V and 0 bases on J, plus 13 bases between the germline ends. The sequence joins TRBV19 to TRBJ2-1; 6 matching bases give a weak D call of TRBD2. This clonotype was sampled from a woman between 65 and 79 years old with acute or convalescent COVID-19. Source material: peripheral blood. The nucleotide sequence is given as TGTGCCAGTAGTATAGGCTATAGCGGAAGCTCCTACAATGAGCAGTTCTTC. Its amino acids are CASSIGYSGSSYNEQFF.